This T cell receptor beta chain was observed in a study of beta chain features in type 1 diabetes. Study details: The study examined 107,917,701 sorted cells across all samples. Points from the study as a whole: All four CD4+ subsets from Type 1 diabetes patients carried moderately but significantly shorter TCRB CDR3s. Relative to healthy donors, patients appeared to have naive, central memory and Treg TCRB repertoires that were more similar.

This CDR3 contains 17 residues. Germline CDR1 is SGHRS and CDR2 is YFSETQ. V lost 0 bases and J lost 6, with 21 bases in between. Based on CD45RO/CCR7/CD25/CD127/CD95/CD27, CD4+ regulatory, stem cell-like memory, naive and central memory cells were sorted. Every bit of the isolated RNA underwent reverse transcription, so sequencing read expressed TCRB transcripts. Reads from naive, central memory and regulatory T cell samples averaged roughly 3.3 million. Repertoires were generated with immunoSEQ multiplex PCR, while TCRdb's copy carries only in-frame clones and drops some. Seen here are 250,000 to 350,000 clones, roughly 13% observed once, and the top ten hold about 0.016%. A word on this clone: Antigen unknown.

The V gene is TRBV5-1, the J gene TRBJ1-1; TRBD1 is a possible D gene (5 bases). The sample comprised naive CD4+ T cells from blood. The TCR was taken from a man aged 30 to 39 with type 1 diabetes. The CDR3 here is CASSLVASGNGLAEAFF. The CDR3 DNA reads TGCGCCAGCAGCTTGGTTGCTTCAGGGAATGGTTTGGCTGAAGCTTTCTTT. Drawing the rest from reference TRBV5-1 and TRBJ1-1, the complete variable domain is KAGVTQTPRYLIKTRGQQVTLSCSPISGHRSVSWYQQTPGQGLQFLFEYFSETQRNKGNFPGRFSGRQFSNSRSEMNVSTLELGDSALYLCASSLVASGNGLAEAFFGQGTRLTVV.